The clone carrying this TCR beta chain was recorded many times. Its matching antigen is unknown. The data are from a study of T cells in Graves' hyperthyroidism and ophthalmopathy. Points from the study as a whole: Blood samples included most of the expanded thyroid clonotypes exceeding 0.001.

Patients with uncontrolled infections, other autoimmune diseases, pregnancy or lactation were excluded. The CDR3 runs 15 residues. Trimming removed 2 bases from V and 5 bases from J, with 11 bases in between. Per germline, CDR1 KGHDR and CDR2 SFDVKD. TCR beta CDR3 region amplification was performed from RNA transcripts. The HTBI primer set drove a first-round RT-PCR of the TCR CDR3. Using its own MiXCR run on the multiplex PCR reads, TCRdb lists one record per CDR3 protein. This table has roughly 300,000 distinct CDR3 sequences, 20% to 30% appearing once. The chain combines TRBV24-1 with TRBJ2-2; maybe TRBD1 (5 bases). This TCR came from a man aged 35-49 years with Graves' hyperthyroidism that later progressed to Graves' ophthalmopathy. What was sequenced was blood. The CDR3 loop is CATSDSREETGELFF. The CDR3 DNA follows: TGTGCCACCAGTGATTCCAGGGAAGAGACCGGGGAGCTGTTTTTT.